Listed below are T cell receptor beta chains from one sample, sequenced in a study of identical twins. TCRdb reprocessed the 5' RACE reads with MiXCR, giving one entry per CDR3 protein. The data show hundreds of thousands of distinct CDR3 sequences, 21% seen once. A further study also used this sample, focusing on T cells expressing NK-cell markers.

The sequenced sample was PBMCs. The receptors derive from a woman aged 18 to 35 in good health. Each CDR3 is given with its conserved first and last residue. D genes are given only for firm matches. A clone size is listed for some rows: how often the clone was seen (once, few, many), or a class if it is expanded.

13	TRBJ2-1	few	TRBD2	TRBV7-8	TGTGCCAGCAAGGCGGGAGACCACAATGAGCAGTTCTTC	CASKAGDHNEQFF
12	TRBJ2-7	few	NA	TRBV29-1	TGCAGCGTTGGAGCAGCACACTACGAGCAGTACTTC	CSVGAAHYEQYF
13	TRBJ2-2	NA	NA	TRBV12-3/TRBV12-4	TGTGCCAGCCTGACAGCGAACACCGGGGAGCTGTTTTTT	CASLTANTGELFF
18	TRBJ2-4	few	NA	TRBV12-3/TRBV12-4	TGTGCCAGCAGTCCGCGACTCCAGCCCGGACTAGCCAAAAACATTCAGTACTTC	CASSPRLQPGLAKNIQYF
17	TRBJ2-1	NA	TRBD2	TRBV9	TGTGCCAGCAGCCCACCCCCCGGGAGGATGGAGTACAATGAGCAGTTCTTC	CASSPPPGRMEYNEQFF
16	TRBJ2-1	NA	TRBD2	TRBV6-5	TGTGCCAGCAGTTACTCTATAGCGGGGGGGCTGGATGAGCAGTTCTTC	CASSYSIAGGLDEQFF
11	TRBJ1-1	NA	NA	TRBV20-1	TGCAGTGCCAGGGAGAATCCTGAAGCTTTCTTT	CSARENPEAFF
14	TRBJ2-7	NA	NA	TRBV7-2	TGTGCCAGCAGCTTTCAGGCAGGCGGATACGAGCAGTACTTC	CASSFQAGGYEQYF
14	TRBJ2-1	few	NA	TRBV10-2	TGCGCCAGCAGTGTCGGCGGGGAGGACAATGAGCAGTTCTTC	CASSVGGEDNEQFF
13	TRBJ1-4	few	TRBD1	TRBV7-9	TGTGCCAGCAGCCCGACAGGGAGGGAAAAACTGTTTTTT	CASSPTGREKLFF
17	TRBJ2-3	few	TRBD2	TRBV2	TGTGCCAGCAGTGAGACTAGCGGGGGGGCACGCACAGATACGCAGTATTTT	CASSETSGGARTDTQYF
13	TRBJ2-5	NA	TRBD2	TRBV29-1	TGCAGCGTCCTCGCGGGAGGGAAAGAGACCCAGTACTTC	CSVLAGGKETQYF
12	TRBJ2-7	NA	NA	TRBV29-1	TGCAGCGTTGAAGATCCCTCCGAAGGGCAGTACTTC	CSVEDPSEGQYF
13	TRBJ1-3	NA	NA	TRBV12-3/TRBV12-4	TGTGCCAGCAGCCCGAACTCTGGAAACACCATATATTTT	CASSPNSGNTIYF
15	TRBJ2-7	many	TRBD2	TRBV12-3/TRBV12-4	TGTGCCAGCAGCCATCTAGCGGGAGGGCCCTACGAGCAGTACTTC	CASSHLAGGPYEQYF
13	TRBJ2-1	NA	NA	TRBV18	TGTGCCAGCTCAAGGACGGTGGACAATGAGCAGTTCTTC	CASSRTVDNEQFF
14	TRBJ2-7	NA	NA	TRBV7-2	TGTGCCAGCAGCTTGACCGGGAGCCCCCACGAGCAGTACTTC	CASSLTGSPHEQYF
16	TRBJ1-2	NA	NA	TRBV11-2	TGTGCCAGCAGCTTAGAACGTATCCCGGTCGACGGAGGCTACACCTTC	CASSLERIPVDGGYTF
14	TRBJ1-5	few	NA	TRBV10-3	TGTGCCATCAGTGAGTCTTATAGGGTCCAGCCCCAGCATTTT	CAISESYRVQPQHF
18	TRBJ2-1	NA	NA	TRBV19	TGTGCCAGTATTTCCCGAGGGAGCGGGCCGAGCTCCTACAATGAGCAGTTCTTC	CASISRGSGPSSYNEQFF
14	TRBJ2-5	NA	NA	TRBV5-1	TGCGCCAGCAGTTGGAGAACGGCGGGAGAGACCCAGTACTTC	CASSWRTAGETQYF
13	TRBJ1-6	many	NA	TRBV7-2	TGTGCCAGCAGCCCAGCAGCTAATTCACCCCTCCACTTT	CASSPAANSPLHF
15	TRBJ2-1	many	TRBD2	TRBV10-3	TGTGCCATCAAAGGGTCTAGCGGGTCCTACAATGAGCAGTTCTTC	CAIKGSSGSYNEQFF
12	TRBJ2-3	NA	NA	TRBV5-1	TGCGCCAGCAGCATTTTCAAAGATACGCAGTATTTT	CASSIFKDTQYF
15	TRBJ2-1	few	NA	TRBV3-1	TGTGCCAGCAGCCAAGATCAGGGGGGCTACAATGAGCAGTTCTTC	CASSQDQGGYNEQFF
14	TRBJ2-1	few	NA	TRBV20-1	TGCAGTGCTACACCGGGACGGACTTACGGTGAGCAGTTCTTC	CSATPGRTYGEQFF
14	TRBJ2-3	few	TRBD2	TRBV20-1	TGCAGTGCCATCTACGCGGGAGGAACAGATACGCAGTATTTT	CSAIYAGGTDTQYF
12	TRBJ2-5	few	NA	TRBV24-1	TGTGCCACCAGTGACACAGGGGAGACCCAGTACTTC	CATSDTGETQYF
12	TRBJ2-1	NA	NA	TRBV20-1	TGCAGTGCTAGTAGACGCGACAATGAGCAGTTCTTC	CSASRRDNEQFF
14	TRBJ2-5	few	NA	TRBV5-1	TGCGCCAGCAGTAACCCTCTTAGCCAAGAGACCCAGTACTTC	CASSNPLSQETQYF
17	TRBJ1-3	NA	TRBD1	TRBV5-1	TGCGCCAGCAGCTTGGAGGGGACAGGCCTCCCTGGAAACACCATATATTTT	CASSLEGTGLPGNTIYF
15	TRBJ2-7	few	TRBD2	TRBV29-1	TGCAGCGTCGCCTTGACTAGCGGGGACTCCTACGAGCAGTACTTC	CSVALTSGDSYEQYF
17	TRBJ2-3	NA	TRBD2	TRBV7-2	TGTGCCAGCAGCCCGGGACTAGCGGGAGGAGGCACAGATACGCAGTATTTT	CASSPGLAGGGTDTQYF
17	TRBJ1-5	few	NA	TRBV6-5	TGTGCCAGCAGTTACTGGGGGGTGGGGAGACACCATCAGCCCCAGCATTTT	CASSYWGVGRHHQPQHF
14	TRBJ2-7	NA	NA	TRBV12-3/TRBV12-4	TGTGCCAGCAGTGGGGGACTGAAGGGTTTCGAGCAGTACTTC	CASSGGLKGFEQYF
13	TRBJ2-7	many	TRBD1	TRBV20-1	TGCAGTGCTAACAAAGGGACAGCCTACGAGCAGTACTTC	CSANKGTAYEQYF
16	TRBJ2-5	few	TRBD2	TRBV7-9	TGTGCCAGCAGCCCCTGGGGACTAGCGGGGAGAGAGACCCAGTACTTC	CASSPWGLAGRETQYF
16	TRBJ2-4	NA	NA	TRBV20-1	TGCAGTGCTAGGGAGATTGCGGGGAAGGAGGAAAACATTCAGTACTTC	CSAREIAGKEENIQYF
10	TRBJ1-1	few	NA	TRBV5-5	TGTGCCAGCGAGGGGACTGAAGCTTTCTTT	CASEGTEAFF
15	TRBJ1-1	NA	NA	TRBV7-2	TGTGCCAGCAGCTTAGGGCCAGGGTTAGACACTGAAGCTTTCTTT	CASSLGPGLDTEAFF
13	TRBJ2-5	NA	NA	TRBV29-1	TGCAGCGTTGCGGGACTCTCGTCCGAGACCCAGTACTTC	CSVAGLSSETQYF
16	TRBJ2-3	few	TRBD2	TRBV10-3	TGTGCCATCAGTGACTTACTAGCGGAGAGCACAGATACGCAGTATTTT	CAISDLLAESTDTQYF
17	TRBJ2-1	few	NA	TRBV18	TGTGCCAGCTCACCTTACCGACAGGCAAGCTCCTACAATGAGCAGTTCTTC	CASSPYRQASSYNEQFF
13	TRBJ2-1	few	TRBD2	TRBV20-1	TGCAGTGCTAGGGCTAGCGGAAACAATGAGCAGTTCTTC	CSARASGNNEQFF
14	TRBJ2-3	NA	NA	TRBV20-1	TGCAGTGCTACTAGCGTTATCAGCACAGATACGCAGTATTTT	CSATSVISTDTQYF
15	TRBJ2-2	few	NA	TRBV27	TGTGCCAGCAGTTTACTACTAGCAGACACCGGGGAGCTGTTTTTT	CASSLLLADTGELFF
16	TRBJ2-7	NA	TRBD2	TRBV5-1	TGCGCCAGCAGCTTGCAGTCCGGGACTAGCGGGAACGAGCAGTACTTC	CASSLQSGTSGNEQYF
15	TRBJ2-7	few	TRBD2	TRBV4-3	TGCGCCAGCAGCCTTGAACTAGCGGGTGGAAACGAGCAGTACTTC	CASSLELAGGNEQYF
16	TRBJ2-4	NA	NA	TRBV7-9	TGTGCCAGCAGCTCTCCCTGGGCAGGCGAGGAAAACATTCAGTACTTC	CASSSPWAGEENIQYF
15	TRBJ2-7	few	TRBD1	TRBV12-3/TRBV12-4	TGTGCCAGCAGTCTAGATACGGGACAGGACTACGAGCAGTACTTC	CASSLDTGQDYEQYF
17	TRBJ2-3	NA	NA	TRBV5-1	TGCGCCAGCAGCTTGGGACGGGGAGCGGGTCAGACAGATACGCAGTATTTT	CASSLGRGAGQTDTQYF
16	TRBJ2-5	NA	TRBD2	TRBV4-2	TGTGCCAGCAGCCAAGATTACGGCGGGGGGGTGGAGACCCAGTACTTC	CASSQDYGGGVETQYF
17	TRBJ2-6	NA	NA	TRBV5-1	TGCGCCAGCAGCCGGCTGGGGGGTAGCACTGGGGCCAACGTCCTGACTTTC	CASSRLGGSTGANVLTF
13	TRBJ1-4	many	NA	TRBV20-1	TGCAGTGCTAGCCGGGCCTTAAATGAAAAACTGTTTTTT	CSASRALNEKLFF
17	TRBJ2-3	many	TRBD1	TRBV10-1	TGCGCCAGCAGTGAACTCGGAGGAACAGGGGGGAGAGATACGCAGTATTTT	CASSELGGTGGRDTQYF